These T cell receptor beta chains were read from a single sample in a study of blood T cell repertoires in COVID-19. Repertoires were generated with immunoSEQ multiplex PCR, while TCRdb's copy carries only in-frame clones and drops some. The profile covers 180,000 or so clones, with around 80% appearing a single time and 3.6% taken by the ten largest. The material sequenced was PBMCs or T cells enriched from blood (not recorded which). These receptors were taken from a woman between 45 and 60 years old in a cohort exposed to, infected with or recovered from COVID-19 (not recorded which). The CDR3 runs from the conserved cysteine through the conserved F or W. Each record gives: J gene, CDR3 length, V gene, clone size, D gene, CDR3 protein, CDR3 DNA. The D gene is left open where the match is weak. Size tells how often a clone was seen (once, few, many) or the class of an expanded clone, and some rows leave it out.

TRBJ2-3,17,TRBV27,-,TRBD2,CASTYLSGALSTDTQYF,TGTGCCAGCACATATCTGAGCGGGGCCCTAAGCACAGATACGCAGTATTTT
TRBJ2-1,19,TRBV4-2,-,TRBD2,CASSLRLAGGPQFPNEQFF,TGTGCCAGCAGCCTCAGACTAGCGGGAGGGCCTCAGTTCCCCAATGAGCAGTTCTTC
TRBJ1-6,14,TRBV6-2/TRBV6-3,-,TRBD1,CASSYETGNSPLHF,TGTGCCAGCAGTTACGAGACAGGGAATTCACCCCTCCACTTT
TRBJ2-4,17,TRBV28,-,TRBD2,CASSPAGGPGAKNIQYF,TGTGCCAGCAGTCCAGCGGGAGGGCCCGGAGCCAAAAACATTCAGTACTTC
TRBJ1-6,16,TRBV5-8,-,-,CASSLGADLNNSPLHF,TGTGCCAGCAGCTTGGGGGCAGACCTTAATAATTCACCCCTCCACTTT
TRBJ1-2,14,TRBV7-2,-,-,CASSLVDRFYGYTF,TGTGCCAGCAGCTTAGTTGACAGGTTCTATGGCTACACCTTC
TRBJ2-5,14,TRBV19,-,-,CASSMARGQETQYF,TGTGCCAGTAGTATGGCCAGGGGACAAGAGACCCAGTACTTC
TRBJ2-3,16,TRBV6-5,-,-,CASSYSTRTSTDTQYF,TGTGCCAGCAGTTACTCGACCAGGACTAGCACAGATACGCAGTATTTT
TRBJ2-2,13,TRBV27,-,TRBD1,CATGTGHTGELFF,TGTGCCACCGGGACAGGGCACACCGGGGAGCTGTTTTTT
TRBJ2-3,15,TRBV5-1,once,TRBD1,CASSLEDRVTDTQYF,TGCGCCAGCAGCTTGGAGGACAGGGTCACAGATACGCAGTATTTT
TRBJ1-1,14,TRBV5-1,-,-,CASSSGGRDTEAFF,TGCGCCAGCAGCTCGGGGGGGCGCGACACTGAAGCTTTCTTT
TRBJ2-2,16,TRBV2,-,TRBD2,CASSERLAGSAGELFF,TGTGCCAGCAGTGAAAGACTAGCGGGATCGGCCGGGGAGCTGTTTTTT
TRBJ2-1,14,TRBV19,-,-,CASSIGTSWNEQFF,TGTGCCAGTAGTATCGGGACTTCTTGGAATGAGCAGTTCTTC
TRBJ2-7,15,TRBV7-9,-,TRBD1,CASSRLGQGAYEQYF,TGTGCCAGCAGCCGTCTGGGGCAGGGGGCCTACGAGCAGTACTTC
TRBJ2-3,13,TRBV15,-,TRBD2,CATSPGGPYTQYF,TGTGCCACCAGCCCGGGAGGGCCGTATACGCAGTATTTT
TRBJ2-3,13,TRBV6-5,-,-,CASSGESTDTQYF,TGTGCCAGTTCAGGGGAAAGCACAGATACGCAGTATTTT
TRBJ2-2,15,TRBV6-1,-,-,CASSENRVRTGELFF,TGTGCCAGCAGTGAAAACAGGGTCCGCACCGGGGAGCTGTTTTTT
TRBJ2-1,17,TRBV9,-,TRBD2,CASSVDDPGGRGNEQFF,TGTGCCAGCAGCGTAGATGATCCGGGGGGGCGCGGCAATGAGCAGTTCTTC
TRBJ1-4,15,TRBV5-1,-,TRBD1,CASSWGTGTNEKLFF,TGCGCCAGCAGCTGGGGGACAGGGACTAATGAAAAACTGTTTTTT
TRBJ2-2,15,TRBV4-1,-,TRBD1,CASSRDRKANGELFF,TGCGCCAGCAGCCGGGACAGGAAGGCTAACGGGGAGCTGTTTTTT
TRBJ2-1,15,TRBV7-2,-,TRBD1,CASSLAGQGFNEQFF,TGTGCCAGCAGCTTAGCGGGACAGGGGTTCAATGAGCAGTTCTTC
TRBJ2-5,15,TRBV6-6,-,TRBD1,CASSLGTGGAETQYF,TGTGCCAGCAGTTTAGGGACAGGGGGCGCCGAGACCCAGTACTTC
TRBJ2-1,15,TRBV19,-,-,CASSIGVSSYNEQFF,TGTGCCAGTAGTATAGGTGTTTCGTCCTACAATGAGCAGTTCTTC
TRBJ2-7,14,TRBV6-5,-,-,CASRPWSTSYEQYF,TGTGCCAGCAGACCGTGGAGTACTTCCTACGAGCAGTACTTC
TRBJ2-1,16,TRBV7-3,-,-,CASSLRPGTTHNEQFF,TGTGCCAGCAGCTTACGGCCCGGGACAACCCACAATGAGCAGTTCTTC
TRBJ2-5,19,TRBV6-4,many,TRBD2,CASSAINAGGGAGAETQYF,TGTGCCAGCAGTGCCATCAATGCGGGCGGGGGGGCTGGTGCGGAGACCCAGTACTTC
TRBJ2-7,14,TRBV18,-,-,CASSPYRDPYEQYF,TGTGCCAGCTCACCGTACAGGGACCCCTACGAGCAGTACTTC
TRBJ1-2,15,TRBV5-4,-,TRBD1,CASSDPGQTSLGYTF,TGTGCCAGCAGCGACCCGGGACAGACCTCCCTTGGCTACACCTTC
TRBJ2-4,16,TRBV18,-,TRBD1,CASSRDQGAPKNIQYF,TGTGCCAGCTCCCGAGACCAGGGGGCACCCAAAAACATTCAGTACTTC
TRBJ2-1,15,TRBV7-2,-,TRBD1,CASSLGQGYPNEQFF,TGTGCCAGCAGCTTAGGACAGGGTTACCCCAATGAGCAGTTCTTC
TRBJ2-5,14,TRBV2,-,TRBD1,CASNGQGVMETQYF,TGTGCCAGCAACGGACAGGGTGTCATGGAGACCCAGTACTTC
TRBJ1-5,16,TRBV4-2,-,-,CASSQIGANSNQPQHF,TGTGCCAGCAGCCAGATAGGGGCGAATAGCAATCAGCCCCAGCATTTT
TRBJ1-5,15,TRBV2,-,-,CATQNGGGWGQPQHF,TGTGCCACCCAGAACGGCGGGGGCTGGGGTCAGCCCCAGCATTTT
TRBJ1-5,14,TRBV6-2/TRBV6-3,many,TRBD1,CASSPDRSGPPQHF,TGTGCCAGCAGCCCGGACAGGTCTGGCCCGCCCCAGCATTTT
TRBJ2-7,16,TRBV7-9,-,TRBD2,CASDDLAGGLIYEQYF,TGTGCCAGCGACGATCTAGCGGGAGGTTTAATCTACGAGCAGTACTTC
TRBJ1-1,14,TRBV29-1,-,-,CSVLQRVLDTEAFF,TGCAGCGTTTTACAGCGGGTGTTGGACACTGAAGCTTTCTTT
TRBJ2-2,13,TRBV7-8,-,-,CASPGSSTGELFF,TGTGCCAGCCCCGGGAGTTCGACCGGGGAGCTGTTTTTT
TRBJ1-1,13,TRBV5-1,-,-,CASSKGPEAEAFF,TGCGCCAGCAGCAAGGGGCCAGAAGCTGAAGCTTTCTTT
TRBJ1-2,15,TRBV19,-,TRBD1,CASSPPDRTKGGYTF,TGTGCCAGTAGCCCCCCGGACAGGACCAAGGGTGGCTACACCTTC
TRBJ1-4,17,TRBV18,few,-,CASSPVSGSITNEKLFF,TGTGCCAGCTCACCAGTCTCCGGTTCGATTACTAATGAAAAACTGTTTTTT
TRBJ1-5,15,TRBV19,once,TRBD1,CASSPGGTGVQPQHF,TGTGCCAGTAGTCCAGGGGGGACAGGGGTTCAGCCCCAGCATTTT
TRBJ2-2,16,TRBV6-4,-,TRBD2,CASSELAGATTGELFF,TGTGCCAGCAGTGAACTAGCGGGAGCTACCACCGGGGAGCTGTTTTTT
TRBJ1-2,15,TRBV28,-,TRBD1,CASRGFVTGERGYTF,TGTGCCAGCAGGGGGTTTGTGACAGGGGAAAGGGGCTACACCTTC
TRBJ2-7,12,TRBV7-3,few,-,CASSLLYYEQYF,TGTGCCAGCAGCTTACTATACTACGAGCAGTACTTC